Below are 28 T cell receptor beta chains sequenced from a single sample in a study of T cell responses to AZD1222 COVID-19 vaccine. The table came from immunoSEQ multiplex PCR; TCRdb's copy has only in-frame clones and leaves some out. Counted here are 110,000 or so clones, 88% occurring once; the ten biggest clones make up approximately 19%. This sample comprised peripheral blood, obtained on day 0 of AZD1222 vaccination. These receptors all come from an adult in good health.

The sample holds one count of this clone. The chain joins TRBV6-1 to TRBJ1-2; TRBD1 matches at 10 bases. This CDR3 is 14 amino acids long. Germline values: CDR1 MNHNS, CDR2 SASEGT. The V and J ends lost 3 bases and 7 bases, in that order; junction bases with no gene match: 5. This CDR3 reads CASSERTGGAGYTF. The CDR3 region has the DNA TGTGCCAGCAGTGAGCGGACAGGGGGAGCTGGCTACACCTTC.

This clone was seen a few times. The chain has TRBV6-5 and TRBJ2-7; 13 bases fit TRBD2. CDR1 is MNHEY and CDR2 is SVGAGI in the germline V gene. V was clipped by 6 bases and J by 0 bases; unmatched bases: 2. This CDR3 contains 15 residues. The CDR3, as DNA: TGTGCCAGCAGACTAGCGGGAGGGAGCTCCTACGAGCAGTACGTC. This sequence encodes CASRLAGGSSYEQYV.

This sequence joins TRBV7-9 and TRBJ1-4; D not resolved. The V gene's germline CDR1 is SEHNR and CDR2 FQNEAQ (reference sequence). Trimming cost V 3 bases and J 0 bases, with 5 bases left between them. This CDR3 is 14 amino acids long. The CDR3 coding sequence is TGTGCCAGCAGCTTGATTGCAACTAATGAAAAACTGTTTTTT. Residues: CASSLIATNEKLFF.

The V gene is TRBV7-2, the J gene TRBJ1-3; D uncertain. This CDR3 has 13 amino acids. Germline values: CDR1 SGHTA, CDR2 FQGNSA. Trimming pared 4 bases from V and 7 bases from J, leaving 11 bases between. The CDR3 DNA follows: TGTGCCAGCAGCTCCTCTTGGCGGAACACCATATATTTT. It specifies CASSSSWRNTIYF.

The genes are TRBV3-1 (or the pseudogene TRBV3-2) and TRBJ2-1; TRBD2 might be the D (7 bases). This CDR3 comprises 15 residues. Per the germline V gene, CDR1 is LGHDT and CDR2 is YNNKEL (reference sequence). V lost 3 bases and J lost 8, with 17 bases in between. The CDR3 protein is CASSQPRGASDEQFF. DNA for the CDR3: TGTGCCAGCAGCCAGCCCCGGGGGGCTAGCGATGAGCAGTTCTTC.

This chain uses TRBV28 with TRBJ1-4, with D hard to call. This CDR3 spans 13 amino acids. Trimming shortened V by 8 bases and J by 1 base, and 8 bases separated the two germline ends. Germline CDR1 reads MDHEN; CDR2 reads SYDVKM. The CDR3 is CASRAGTNEKLFF. As DNA, the CDR3 is TGTGCCAGCCGGGCAGGAACTAATGAAAAACTGTTTTTT.

This chain connects TRBV27 to TRBJ2-5; a possible D gene is TRBD2 (6 bases). The V and J ends lost 5 bases and 4 bases respectively, with 14 bases between them. CDR1 is MNHEY and CDR2 is SMNVEV in the germline V gene (reference sequence). The CDR3 has 14 residues. The CDR3 is CASSPGAAGETQYF. Written as DNA, the CDR3 is TGTGCCAGCAGTCCCGGGGCAGCGGGAGAGACCCAGTACTTC.

The genes are TRBV5-6 and TRBJ1-1; D not resolved. CDR1 is SGHDT, CDR2 YYEEEE, per germline. With 4 bases removed from V and 4 bases from J, the gap between germline ends came to 14 bases. The CDR3 is 14 amino acids. This CDR3 reads CASSNPGLGTEAFF. The CDR3 nucleotides are TGTGCCAGCAGCAACCCAGGTCTAGGCACTGAAGCTTTCTTT.

This sequence joins TRBV27 and TRBJ1-6, with 7 bases that match TRBD1. From germline, CDR1 is MNHEY and CDR2 SMNVEV (reference sequence). This CDR3 region has 14 residues. The V gene end was trimmed by 10 bases and the J gene end by 0 bases; junction bases not matched to a gene: 3. CDR3 amino acids: CATKGASYNSPLHF. The CDR3 DNA reads as TGTGCCACCAAGGGGGCCTCCTATAATTCACCCCTCCACTTT.

This clone occurred a few times. The V call is TRBV6-5, the J call TRBJ1-2; tentative D call: TRBD1 (5 bases). V shed 7 bases and J shed 1 base, with 13 bases lying between them. In germline, CDR1 is MNHEY, CDR2 SVGAGI. The CDR3 loop spans 14 amino acids. DNA of the CDR3: TGTGCCAGCAATCGGGACCGATATAACTATGGCTACACCTTC. Protein: CASNRDRYNYGYTF.

V and J are TRBV9 and TRBJ2-2; D is ambiguous. This CDR3 contains 16 residues. Germline V gene data show CDR1 as SGDLS and CDR2 as YYNGEE. Trimming left V 0 bases short and J 4 bases short, with 13 bases between. The CDR3 here is CASSVVGQDPTGELFF. In DNA form, the CDR3 reads TGTGCCAGCAGCGTAGTAGGGCAGGACCCCACCGGGGAGCTGTTTTTT.

V is TRBV7-3 and J is TRBJ2-7; 12 nucleotides agree with TRBD2. The CDR3 contains 16 residues. The germline V gene encodes CDR1 SGHTA and CDR2 FQGTGA. Losses at the gene ends were 4 bases for V and 4 bases for J; bases not matched to a gene: 8. The CDR3 coding sequence is TGTGCCAGCAGCTGGTGGACTAGCGGGATTCGATACGAGCAGTACGTC. This sequence encodes CASSWWTSGIRYEQYV.

The chain carries TRBV5-1 and TRBJ1-2, with D possibly being TRBD1 (5 bases). The CDR3 consists of 12 residues. From germline, CDR1 is SGHRS and CDR2 YFSETQ. V dropped 5 bases and J dropped 8 bases, with 13 bases sitting between them. The chain's CDR3 is CASSKPGLGYTF. CDR3 in DNA: TGCGCCAGCAGTAAACCAGGGCTCGGCTACACCTTC.

This rearrangement joins TRBV7-2 to TRBJ1-2; possibly TRBD1 for D (6 bases). V dropped 2 bases and J dropped 2 bases, with 9 bases sitting between them. The CDR3 consists of 14 residues. In germline, CDR1 is SGHTA, CDR2 FQGNSA. CDR3 region: CASSLSGQNYGYTF. The DNA for the CDR3 is TGTGCCAGCAGCTTAAGCGGACAGAACTATGGCTACACCTTC.

This rearrangement joins TRBV4-2 to TRBJ1-1, with 9 bases aligning to TRBD1. The V gene end was trimmed by 3 bases and the J gene end by 2 bases; junction bases not matched to a gene: 7. The germline gives CDR1 LGHNA, CDR2 YNFKEQ. The CDR3 has 16 residues. This chain's CDR3 is CASSHVNRGPNTEAFF. The CDR3 nucleotides read TGTGCCAGCAGCCATGTTAACAGGGGGCCAAACACTGAAGCTTTCTTT.

The sample holds a few counts of this clone. The genes are TRBV5-4 and TRBJ2-2, with D perhaps matching TRBD1 (6 bases). V shed 3 bases and J shed 5 bases, with 11 bases lying between them. The V gene's germline CDR1 is SGHNT and CDR2 YYREEE (reference sequence). The CDR3 is 14 amino acids. The CDR3 loop is CASSYRDTTGELFF. CDR3 nucleotides: TGTGCCAGCAGCTACCGGGACACAACCGGGGAGCTGTTTTTT.

J is TRBJ2-1 and V is TRBV9, with D hard to call. This CDR3 comprises 16 residues. The V and J ends lost 4 bases and 5 bases respectively, with 19 bases between them. Germline-derived CDR1 and CDR2 are SGDLS and YYNGEE. The CDR3 DNA is TGTGCCAGCAGCTTCGGAGCGAACCCTATCCACAATGAGCAGTTCTTC. It specifies CASSFGANPIHNEQFF.

The rearrangement links TRBV2 to TRBJ1-5; TRBD1 matches 12 bases. The germline CDR1 and CDR2 sequences are SNHLY and FYNNEI. V lost 8 bases to trimming and J lost 7 bases; unmatched junction nucleotides: 9. This CDR3 has 15 amino acids. The CDR3 nucleotides are TGTGCCAGCTCTGGGGACAGGGGGCTTGGGCAGCCCCAGCATTTT. This translates into CASSGDRGLGQPQHF.

The V gene is TRBV6-4, the J gene TRBJ1-5, with D perhaps TRBD1 (5 bases). Germline V gives CDR1 MRHNA, CDR2 SNTAGT. The CDR3 contains 13 residues. V lost 3 bases and J 7 bases, leaving 10 bases between the germline ends. The CDR3 nucleotides read TGTGCCAGCAGTGAAGGGGTGAGACAGCCCCAGCATTTT. Its protein is CASSEGVRQPQHF.

This chain joins TRBV5-1 and TRBJ2-7, with 9 nucleotides matching TRBD1. Germline values: CDR1 SGHRS, CDR2 YFSETQ. This CDR3 has 15 amino acids. V trimming: 0 bases; J trimming: 2 bases; junction bases outside the gene matches: 3. The CDR3 region is CASSLAGTGPYEQYF. The CDR3 region has the DNA TGCGCCAGCAGCTTGGCCGGGACAGGGCCCTACGAGCAGTACTTC.

The table lists this clone with a count of one. V and J are TRBV19 and TRBJ1-2; D is unclear. Trimming removed 3 bases from V and 1 base from J, with 12 bases in between. Per germline, CDR1 LNHDA and CDR2 SQIVND (reference sequence). The CDR3 runs to 15 residues. The CDR3 nucleotides are TGTGCCAGTAGTATGGTGGACGGAGGTAACTATGGCTACACCTTC. This translates into CASSMVDGGNYGYTF. The whole variable domain, filled in from reference TRBV19 and TRBJ1-2, reads DGGITQSPKYLFRKEGQNVTLSCEQNLNHDAMYWYRQDPGQGLRLIYYSQIVNDFQKGDIAEGYSVSREKKESFPLTVTSAQKNPTAFYLCASSMVDGGNYGYTFGSGTRLTVV.

This clone appeared once. This chain links TRBV18 with TRBJ1-3, with D tentatively TRBD1 (5 bases). The germline CDR1 and CDR2 sequences are KGHSH and LQKENI. This CDR3 has 16 amino acids. The ends were cut back, 3 bases at V and 3 bases at J, with 15 bases in the middle. The CDR3 DNA sequence: TGTGCCAGCTCACCGCAAACCGGGACGGGTGGAAACACCATATATTTT. It yields the protein CASSPQTGTGGNTIYF.

The chain carries TRBV11-2 and TRBJ2-1, with a possible D match to TRBD1 (5 bases). The V end lost 6 bases, the J end lost 0 bases, and 12 bases lay between the germline ends. The CDR3 is 15 amino acids. Germline CDR1 is SGHAT and CDR2 is FQNNGV. The DNA of the CDR3 is TGTGCCAGCAGGCTGACAGTGAGCTCCTACAATGAGCAGTTCTTC. Residues: CASRLTVSSYNEQFF.

This clone occurred a few times. V usage is TRBV29-1 and J usage is TRBJ2-7, with D possibly TRBD1 on 5 matching bases. The CDR3 spans 13 residues. Germline V CDR1 and CDR2: SQVTM, ANQGSEA. V gave up 5 bases and J gave up 6 bases, with 17 bases separating them. CDR3 loop: CSVSLQGGSEQYF. The CDR3 bases are TGCAGCGTTTCGCTTCAGGGCGGTAGCGAGCAGTACTTC.

The chain employs TRBV19 and TRBJ2-2, with TRBD2 matching 12 bases. The ends lost 5 bases at V and 6 bases at J; junction bases unmatched: 10. The CDR3 extends over 17 amino acids. CDR1 is LNHDA and CDR2 is SQIVND in the germline V gene (reference sequence). CDR3 DNA sequence: TGTGCCAGTAGTCCGGGCCTAGCGGGGGGGCCCGCCGGGGAGCTGTTTTTT. This codes for CASSPGLAGGPAGELFF.

This clone was picked up one time. CDR3 sequence: CASSLSGGYNEQFF. The CDR3 nucleotides are TGTGCCAGCAGTTTGAGCGGGGGGTACAATGAGCAGTTCTTC. V is TRBV6-5 and J is TRBJ2-1; TRBD2 aligns across 9 bases. V trimming: 4 bases; J trimming: 4 bases; junction bases outside the gene matches: 2. The CDR3 has 14 amino acids. The germline V gene has CDR1 MNHEY and CDR2 SVGAGI.

This rearrangement joins TRBV28 to TRBJ1-5, with D perhaps matching TRBD1 (5 bases). Trimming cost V 7 bases and J 2 bases, with 9 bases left between them. This CDR3 is 13 amino acids long. Germline V CDR1 and CDR2: MDHEN, SYDVKM. CDR3 residues: CASKLGGNQPQHF. The CDR3 coding sequence is TGTGCCAGCAAATTAGGGGGCAATCAGCCCCAGCATTTT.

The CDR3 DNA follows: TGTGCCAGCAGTACAGCGAACACCGGGGAGCTGTTTTTT. This gives the protein CASSTANTGELFF. This chain connects TRBV5-5 to TRBJ2-2; D not certain. Trimming removed 5 bases from V and 0 bases from J, with 5 bases in between. This CDR3 has 13 amino acids. Germline V lookup: CDR1 SGHKS, CDR2 YYEKEE (reference sequence).